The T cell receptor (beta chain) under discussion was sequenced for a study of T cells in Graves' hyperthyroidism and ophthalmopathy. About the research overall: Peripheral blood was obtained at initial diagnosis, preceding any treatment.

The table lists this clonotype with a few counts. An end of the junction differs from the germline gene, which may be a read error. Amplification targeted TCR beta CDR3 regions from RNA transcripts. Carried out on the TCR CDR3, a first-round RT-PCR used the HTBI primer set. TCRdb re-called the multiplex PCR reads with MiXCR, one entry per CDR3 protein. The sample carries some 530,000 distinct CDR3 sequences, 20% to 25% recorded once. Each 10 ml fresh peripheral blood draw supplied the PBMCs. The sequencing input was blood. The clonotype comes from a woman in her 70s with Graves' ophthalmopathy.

The CDR3 DNA follows: TGTGCCAGCAGCTTTTCGACAGGGAACAATGAAGCTTTCTTT. Amino acid sequence: CASSFSTGNNEAFF. The chain is built from TRBV11-2 and TRBJ1-1, with TRBD1 matching over 7 bases. The CDR3 runs 14 residues. Germline V CDR1 and CDR2: SGHAT, FQNNGV.